This entry describes one T cell receptor (beta chain). TCRdb fed the 5' RACE reads into MiXCR, producing one record per CDR3 protein. The table has hundreds of thousands of distinct CDR3 sequences, 20% to 25% seen once. This entry comes from a study of identical twins. Looked up from germline, CDR1 is MNHEY and CDR2 is SVGAGI. The CDR3 runs to 15 residues. Trimming stripped 4 bases from V and 5 bases from J, with 17 bases between. Separately, the same data were catalogued under a study of T cells expressing NK-cell markers.

The chain couples TRBV6-5 to TRBJ2-5; weak D call: TRBD1 (6 bases). The TCR comes from a woman between 18 and 29 years old in good health. Sequencing was done on a sample of CD4+ T cells sorted from blood. The chain's CDR3 is CASSSSGHLGETQYF. CDR3 bases: TGTGCCAGCAGTTCCTCGGGACACTTAGGGGAGACCCAGTACTTC.